The T cell receptor beta chain under discussion was sequenced for a study of blood T cell repertoires in COVID-19. This CDR3 contains 15 residues. CDR1 and CDR2 (germline): SGHRS, YFSETQ. With V trimmed by 0 bases and J by 6 bases, 8 bases remained unmatched. Two negative PCRs, clearance, or symptom resolution had been documented for recovered Cohort 3 donors. Method: immunoSEQ multiplex PCR; TCRdb's copy keeps in-frame clones and lacks some. There are 250,000 to 350,000 clones in the sample; 87% occur only once, and approximately 5.3% lies in the top ten. This clone was seen once. This TCR was sampled from a woman aged 30 to 39 who had recovered from COVID-19. Sequenced material: PBMCs or T cells enriched from blood (not recorded which). V gene TRBV5-1 combines with J gene TRBJ1-1; 7 bases are shared with TRBD1. The CDR3 sequence is CASSLGQGGGPEAFF. Written as DNA, the CDR3 is TGCGCCAGCAGCTTGGGACAGGGAGGAGGCCCTGAAGCTTTCTTT.